These 14 T cell receptor beta chains share one sample of origin, sequenced in a study of post-analysis software for immune sequencing data. Their recognized antigens are unknown. Unique molecular identifiers tagged the TCR beta cDNA libraries. TCRdb reprocessed the PCR reads with MiXCR, giving one entry per CDR3 protein. The data contain about 540,000 distinct CDR3 sequences, roughly 34% of them singletons. General study points: Included in a set of 5 or 6 TRBV segments more frequent in patients than controls were TRBV5-6, TRBV5-1 and TRBV20-1.

Sequencing was performed on blood. Receptors were obtained from a girl aged 2-17 years with multiple sclerosis.

As regards this clonotype: Because the CDR3 is missing its conserved closing phenylalanine or tryptophan, this is likely a read error. The chain employs TRBV5-1 and TRBJ1-5; tentatively, D is TRBD1 (5 bases). This CDR3 contains 15 residues. Germline CDR1 SGHRS, CDR2 YFSETQ. The ends were cut back, 2 bases at V and 0 bases at J, with 9 bases in the middle. The CDR3 coding sequence is TGCGCCAGCAGCTTAACAGGCAATAGCAATCAGCCCCAGCATTTA. Translating it yields CASSLTGNSNQPQHL.

This clonotype was seen just once. The rearrangement links TRBV20-1 to TRBJ1-5, with 8 bases that match TRBD1. This CDR3 contains 13 residues. Germline CDR1 and CDR2: DFQATT and SNEGSKA (reference sequence). The V segment lost 5 bases and the J segment 7 bases; nucleotides outside the gene matches: 7. CDR3: CSAQTGEGQPQHF. The DNA of the CDR3 is TGCAGTGCTCAGACAGGGGAGGGACAGCCCCAGCATTTT.

The chain couples TRBV12-3 or TRBV12-4 to TRBJ1-1, with D uncertain. V shed 3 bases and J shed 7 bases, with 12 bases lying between them. The CDR3 is 13 residues long. Here the CDR3 DNA reads TGTGCCAGCAGTTTGCGGGTGGCCGTTGAAGCTTTCTTT. The encoded protein is CASSLRVAVEAFF.

The chain employs TRBV11-2 and TRBJ1-5, with 7 bases fitting TRBD1. The CDR3 consists of 13 residues. V trimming: 6 bases; J trimming: 7 bases; junction bases outside the gene matches: 6. Germline CDR1 reads SGHAT; CDR2 reads FQNNGV. The CDR3 nucleotides read TGTGCCAGCAGTTGGGGACAGCGGCAGCCCCAGCATTTT. Protein product: CASSWGQRQPQHF.

This clonotype has a single count. A read error is possible here, since a much larger clone lies one base away. The rearrangement links TRBV2 to TRBJ2-7, with D perhaps TRBD1 (6 bases). Germline V gene data show CDR1 as SNHLY and CDR2 as FYNNEI. CDR3 length: 16 residues. CDR3 nucleotides: TGTGTCAGCAATCTCTGGGGGACACAGAGCTCCTACGAGCAGTACTTC. Residues: CVSNLWGTQSSYEQYF.

This clonotype was counted a few times. The rearrangement uses TRBV12-3 or TRBV12-4 and TRBJ1-5, with TRBD1 matching 10 bases. The junction had 6 bases not matched to a gene; V was cut back by 3 bases and J by 4 bases. The CDR3 runs 16 residues. CDR3 loop: CASSFATGGRNQPQHF. The CDR3 DNA reads as TGTGCCAGCAGTTTTGCGACAGGGGGCAGGAATCAGCCCCAGCATTTT.

The chain recombines TRBV11-2 with TRBJ2-3; 8 nucleotides match TRBD2. After removal of 1 base from V and 3 bases from J, the junction contained 9 bases not matched to a gene. The CDR3 is 17 residues long. CDR1 SGHAT and CDR2 FQNNGV come from the germline V gene. The CDR3 region has the DNA TGTGCCAGCAGCTTAGGGTCGGTCGGGGGGGCGACAGATACGCAGTATTTT. This encodes CASSLGSVGGATDTQYF.

In its sample, this clonotype was seen a few times. The chain is built from TRBV20-1 and TRBJ1-2; TRBD1 is a possible D gene (6 bases). The CDR3 totals 14 residues. V lost 6 bases, J lost 7 bases, and 21 bases lay in between. Germline V gene sequence: CDR1 DFQATT, CDR2 SNEGSKA (reference sequence). The DNA for the CDR3 is TGCAGTGCCGCCGAAGGGGGGAACCCTACTGGCTACACCTTC. Translating it yields CSAAEGGNPTGYTF.

The V call is TRBV20-1, the J call TRBJ1-1, with D maybe TRBD1 (5 bases). CDR3 length: 14 residues. Germline-derived CDR1 and CDR2 are DFQATT and SNEGSKA (reference sequence). V was cut by 3 bases and J by 4 bases, with 15 bases left in between. The CDR3 is CSASQTGTLTEAFF. CDR3 nucleotide sequence: TGCAGTGCTAGCCAAACCGGGACGCTCACTGAAGCTTTCTTT.

This chain connects TRBV25-1 to TRBJ1-5; no firm D call. The CDR3 is made up of 12 amino acids. The V end was cut by 3 bases, the J end by 4 bases, with 4 bases between. Germline CDR1 reads MGHDK; CDR2 reads SYGVNS. CDR3 in amino acids: CASSEPNQPQHF. CDR3 bases: TGTGCCAGCAGTGAGCCAAATCAGCCCCAGCATTTT.

This clonotype has a single count. This chain connects TRBV21-1 to TRBJ1-2; the D call TRBD1 from the table was never checked on the DNA. TRBV21-1 is flagged as a pseudogene. This CDR3 has 15 residues. CDR3 coding DNA: TGTGCCAGCAGCAAAGCGCCCATTTTACGGGGCGGCTACACCTTC. This translates into CASSKAPILRGGYTF.

This clonotype occurred many times. The V call is TRBV15, the J call TRBJ1-2, with TRBD1 as a possible D gene (6 bases). The germline V gene encodes CDR1 LNHNV and CDR2 YYDKDF (reference sequence). The CDR3 totals 13 residues. V was shortened by 3 bases and J by 5 bases, with 10 bases between the two germline ends. The CDR3 DNA follows: TGTGCCACCAGCAGGGACAGAGGGTATGGCTACACCTTC. It translates to CATSRDRGYGYTF. Together with reference TRBV15 and TRBJ1-2, the CDR3 gives the full variable domain: DAMVIQNPRYQVTQFGKPVTLSCSQTLNHNVMYWYQQKSSQAPKLLFHYYDKDFNNEADTPDNFQSRRPNTSFCFLDIRSPGLGDTAMYLCATSRDRGYGYTFGSGTRLTVV.

The chain joins TRBV12-3 or TRBV12-4 to TRBJ2-2; TRBD2 matches 7 bases. J lost 1 base, V lost 5 bases, and 7 bases had no gene match. CDR3 length: 16 amino acids. The CDR3, as DNA: TGTGCCAGCAGTCCCTATCAGCGGGGGAACACCGGGGAGCTGTTTTTT. Translation gives CASSPYQRGNTGELFF.

The genes are TRBV11-2 and TRBJ2-1, with 11 bases lining up with TRBD2. This CDR3 is 18 amino acids long. The V gene end was trimmed by 5 bases and the J gene end by 5 bases; junction bases not matched to a gene: 14. Germline assignment: CDR1 SGHAT and CDR2 FQNNGV. This CDR3 reads CASSLRVVAGGRNNEQFF. CDR3 DNA sequence: TGTGCCAGCAGCCTCCGCGTAGTAGCGGGGGGGAGAAACAATGAGCAGTTCTTC.